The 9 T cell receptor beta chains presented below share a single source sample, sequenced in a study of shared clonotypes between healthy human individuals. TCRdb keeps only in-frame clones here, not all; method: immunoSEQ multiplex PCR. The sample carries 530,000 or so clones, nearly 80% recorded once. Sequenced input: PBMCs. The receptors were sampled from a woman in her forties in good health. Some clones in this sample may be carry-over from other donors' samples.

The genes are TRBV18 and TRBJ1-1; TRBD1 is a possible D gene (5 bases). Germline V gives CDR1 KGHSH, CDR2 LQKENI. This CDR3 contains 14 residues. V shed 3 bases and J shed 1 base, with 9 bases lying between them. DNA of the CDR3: TGTGCCAGCTCACCTACCCAGGGGAACACTGAAGCTTTCTTT. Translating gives CASSPTQGNTEAFF.

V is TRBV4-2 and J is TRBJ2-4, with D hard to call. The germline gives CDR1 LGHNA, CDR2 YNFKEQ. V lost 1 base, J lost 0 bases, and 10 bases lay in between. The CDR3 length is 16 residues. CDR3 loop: CASSQVGGLAKNIQYF. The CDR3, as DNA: TGTGCCAGCAGCCAAGTGGGTGGGCTAGCCAAAAACATTCAGTACTTC.

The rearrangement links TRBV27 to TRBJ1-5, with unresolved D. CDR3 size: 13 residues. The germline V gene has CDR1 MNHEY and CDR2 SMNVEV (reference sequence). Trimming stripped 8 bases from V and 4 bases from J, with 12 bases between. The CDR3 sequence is CASPPGRNQPQHF. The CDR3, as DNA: TGTGCCAGCCCTCCCGGACGGAATCAGCCCCAGCATTTT.

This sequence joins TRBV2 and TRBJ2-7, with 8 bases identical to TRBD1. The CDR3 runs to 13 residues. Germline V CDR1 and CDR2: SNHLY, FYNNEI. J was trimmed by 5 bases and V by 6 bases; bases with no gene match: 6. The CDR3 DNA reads TGTGCCAGCAGACGAGACAGGGGCAACGAGCAGTACTTC. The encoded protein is CASRRDRGNEQYF.

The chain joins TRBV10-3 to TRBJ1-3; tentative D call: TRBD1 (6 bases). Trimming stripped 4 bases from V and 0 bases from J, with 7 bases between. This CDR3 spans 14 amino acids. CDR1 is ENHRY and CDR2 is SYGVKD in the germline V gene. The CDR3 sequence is CAISGDNSGNTIYF. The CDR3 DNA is TGTGCCATCAGTGGGGACAACTCTGGAAACACCATATATTTT.

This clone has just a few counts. CDR3 nucleotide sequence: TGTGCCAGCAGCCCGAGGACTAGCGGGGGGGAGACCCAGTACTTC. This codes for CASSPRTSGGETQYF. V usage is TRBV11-2 and J usage is TRBJ2-5, with 14 bases fitting TRBD2. The J segment lost 5 bases and the V segment lost 5 bases, leaving 4 bases of the junction unmatched. The germline V gene has CDR1 SGHAT and CDR2 FQNNGV. CDR3 length: 15 amino acids.

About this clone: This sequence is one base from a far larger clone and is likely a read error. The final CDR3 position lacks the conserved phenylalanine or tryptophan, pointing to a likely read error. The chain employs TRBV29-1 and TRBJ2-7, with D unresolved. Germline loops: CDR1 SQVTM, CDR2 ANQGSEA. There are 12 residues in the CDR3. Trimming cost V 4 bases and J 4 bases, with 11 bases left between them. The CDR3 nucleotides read TGCAGCGTTGCGGCCCACGGTTACGAGCAGTACTTA. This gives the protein CSVAAHGYEQYL.

The CDR3 region has the DNA TGTGCCAGCAGTGCAGGGGGCCCCAATCAGCCCCAGCATTTT. This codes for CASSAGGPNQPQHF. This sequence joins TRBV2 and TRBJ1-5, with 8 bases fitting TRBD1. There are 14 residues in the CDR3. The germline CDR1 and CDR2 sequences are SNHLY and FYNNEI. The J segment lost 3 bases and the V segment lost 4 bases, leaving 2 bases of the junction unmatched.

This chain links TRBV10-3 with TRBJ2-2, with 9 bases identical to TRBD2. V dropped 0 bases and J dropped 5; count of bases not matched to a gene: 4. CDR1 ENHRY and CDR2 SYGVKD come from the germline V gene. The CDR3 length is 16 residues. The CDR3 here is CAISESSSGITGELFF. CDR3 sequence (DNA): TGTGCCATCAGTGAGTCCTCTAGCGGGATTACCGGGGAGCTGTTTTTT.